This T cell receptor beta chain was captured by sequencing in a study of vaccination and CD4 T cells after COVID-19. This clonotype was seen more than once but under ten times. Its antigen is still unknown. The treatment is: 10-day PBMC culture with coronavirus spike peptide pools or control peptides (ViraFEST assay). J lost 2 bases, V lost 3 bases, and 9 bases had no gene match. The CDR3 is 17 residues long. Germline V gives CDR1 MDHEN, CDR2 SYDVKM. Oncomine TCR Beta short-read sequencing was applied to DNA from cultured CD4+ T cells. TCRdb used MiXCR to reprocess the PCR reads, holding one entry per CDR3 protein. Of about 14,000 distinct CDR3 sequences listed, 45% to 70% were seen once; the top ten hold 16%.

The TCR comes from a human donor who had recovered from COVID-19. Material for sequencing was CD4+ T cells from blood, cultured in vitro. The rearrangement joins TRBV28 to TRBJ2-5; 10 bases are shared with TRBD2. In nucleotides, the CDR3 is TGTGCCAGCAGTTTGTCTAGCGGGAGAGGCCGGCAAGAGACCCAGTACTTC. Translation gives CASSLSSGRGRQETQYF.